The clone carrying this TCR beta chain appeared many times. Its antigen is undetermined. Germline values: CDR1 SGHDT, CDR2 YYEEEE. There are 14 residues in the CDR3. Trimming cost V 2 bases and J 3 bases; bases outside gene matches: 2. The sample belongs to a study of T cells after posttransplantation cyclophosphamide. The table came from immunoSEQ multiplex PCR; TCRdb's copy has only in-frame clones and leaves some out. The sample was found to contain fewer than 35,000 clones, and every one recurs. Study results and caveats: Later post-transplant blood repertoires were often dominated by donor CD8+ memory clones.

The sequence derives from a woman between 25 and 40 years old in good health and a related stem cell transplant donor. Material: PBMCs. V is TRBV5-6 and J is TRBJ2-3, with TRBD1 matching over 8 bases. The CDR3 region is CASSFWTGTDTQYF. In nucleotides, the CDR3 is TGTGCCAGCAGCTTTTGGACAGGGACAGATACGCAGTATTTT.